These T cell receptor beta chains were read from a single sample in a study of cytomegalovirus exposure and HLA in healthy donors. The data were produced by immunoSEQ multiplex PCR, yet TCRdb's version contains in-frame clones alone and is incomplete. The sample lists 52,000 or so clones; 80% to 90% were seen once. Input material: PBMCs. Receptors were obtained from a woman aged 18-30 years in good health and CMV-seronegative. Both conserved end residues are part of each CDR3. The order of the fields is clone size, D gene, V gene, J gene, CDR3 DNA, CDR3 protein. A D gene is named only where the DNA matches it firmly. Some rows have no size entry. The others give once, few or many, or a class for an expanded clone.

>-|TRBD2|TRBV2|TRBJ2-2
TGTGCCAGCAGTGAAGCGGGGAAGCGGGAGCCCGGGGAGCTGTTTTTT
CASSEAGKREPGELFF
>-|TRBD1|TRBV19|TRBJ1-2
TGTGCCAGTAGTATCACGGGGACAGGCGACGGTTTTGGTGGCTACACCTTC
CASSITGTGDGFGGYTF
>-|-|TRBV19|TRBJ1-1
TGTGCCAGTAGCGAACCGGCAGGGAGGTACACTGAAGCTTTCTTT
CASSEPAGRYTEAFF
>once|-|TRBV6-4|TRBJ2-2
TGTGCCAGCAGTGACACAGGGAACACCGGGGAGCTGTTTTTT
CASSDTGNTGELFF
>-|-|TRBV6-5|TRBJ1-1
TGTGCCAGCAAATTAGCTGTGAACACTGAAGCTTTCTTT
CASKLAVNTEAFF
>-|-|TRBV7-2|TRBJ2-7
TGTGCCAGCAGCCGTAGTCCTGGTTCCTACGAGCAGTACTTC
CASSRSPGSYEQYF
>-|TRBD1|TRBV13|TRBJ1-1
TGTGCCAGCAGTCAGGGACAGGGAAACACTGAAGCTTTCTTT
CASSQGQGNTEAFF
>-|TRBD1|TRBV27|TRBJ2-5
TGTGCCAGCAGAAAGACCGGACAGGGAAGAAGTAGAGAGACCCAGTACTTC
CASRKTGQGRSRETQYF
>-|-|TRBV6-5|TRBJ1-2
TGTGCCAGCAGCCGTACAGGGAACTATGGCTACACCTTC
CASSRTGNYGYTF
>-|TRBD1|TRBV28|TRBJ1-2
TGTGCCAGCAGTTTACTCACTGTGACAGGGGGAAAGGCTATAGGGAGAGGCTACACCTTC
CASSLLTVTGGKAIGRGYTF
>few|-|TRBV2|TRBJ1-2
TGTGCCAGCCTAGCCTACTTCGGCTACACCTTC
CASLAYFGYTF
>-|-|TRBV2|TRBJ1-4
TGTGCCAGCAGTCAGGACAGTAGAAAACTGTTTTTT
CASSQDSRKLFF
>-|-|TRBV4-2|TRBJ2-6
TGTGCCAGCAGCCGGGGGGAGAACTCTGGGGCCAACGTCCTGACTTTC
CASSRGENSGANVLTF
>-|-|TRBV27|TRBJ1-2
TGTGCCAGCAGTTTATTTGGGGGCTTTAGAGGTGGCTACACCTTC
CASSLFGGFRGGYTF
>-|TRBD1|TRBV6-5|TRBJ1-2
TGTGCCAGCAGTCCTGGGACAGGGAGGTATGGCTACACCTTC
CASSPGTGRYGYTF
>-|TRBD2|TRBV2|TRBJ2-5
TGTGCCAGCAGTGTTCCTAGCGGCCAAGAGACCCAGTACTTC
CASSVPSGQETQYF